The next 14 T cell receptor beta chains were all read from a single sample in a study of naive and memory T cell subsets. Study observations and caveats: A few larger clonotypes appeared in naive repertoires, especially CD8, possibly memory cells re-expressing CD45RA.

An equimolar mix of two oligonucleotides served as the beta constant-region primer for TRBC1 and TRBC2. Ligated cDNA was amplified by four rounds of PCR with nested alpha and beta constant-region primers and SP2. TCRdb independently ran MiXCR on the UMI-ligation and nested PCR reads; one entry per CDR3 protein. Among 150,000 or so distinct CDR3 sequences, approximately 22% were seen once, and the ten largest hold 0.085% to 0.11%. Antigen specificity for these receptors is unknown. Sequencing was done on a sample of naive CD4+ T cells from blood. These receptors originate from a human donor in good health.

The gene calls are TRBV3-1 and TRBJ2-7; a possible D gene is TRBD2 (5 bases). The CDR3 spans 13 residues. V was cut by 4 bases and J by 3 bases, with 10 bases left in between. Germline CDR1 and CDR2: LGHDT and YNNKEL (reference sequence). CDR3 bases: TGTGCCAGCAGCCTTTATGAGGGCTACGAGCAGTACTTC. As protein: CASSLYEGYEQYF.

The rearrangement links TRBV20-1 to TRBJ1-4; D call uncertain. This CDR3 is 14 amino acids long. Trimming pared 6 bases from V and 4 bases from J, leaving 15 bases between. The germline V gene has CDR1 DFQATT and CDR2 SNEGSKA (reference sequence). The CDR3 DNA sequence: TGCAGTGCCGGAACCCGAAACCGTAATGAAAAACTGTTTTTT. Translation: CSAGTRNRNEKLFF.

The rearrangement uses TRBV29-1 and TRBJ2-3; 9 nucleotides agree with TRBD1. The V gene's germline CDR1 is SQVTM and CDR2 ANQGSEA. Unmatched junction bases numbered 10, after V lost 6 bases and J lost 6 bases. This CDR3 is built from 14 residues. The CDR3 region has the DNA TGCAGCGTCCCGACAGGACAGGGGTCGGATACGCAGTATTTT. Protein product: CSVPTGQGSDTQYF.

This clonotype was observed a handful of times. V and J are TRBV12-3 or TRBV12-4 and TRBJ2-5; TRBD2 matches at 11 bases. Trimming cost V 4 bases and J 2 bases; bases outside gene matches: 3. The CDR3 runs 15 residues. The CDR3 protein is CASSWGLAEQETQYF. CDR3 DNA sequence: TGTGCCAGCAGTTGGGGACTAGCGGAACAAGAGACCCAGTACTTC.

This clonotype was recorded a few times. As DNA, the CDR3 is TGTGCCAGTAGTGTAGGGACCGGGACACCTAATGAAAAACTGTTTTTT. Protein: CASSVGTGTPNEKLFF. The chain uses TRBV19 and TRBJ1-4, with a tentative D call TRBD1 (6 bases). The V end was cut by 5 bases, the J end by 3 bases, with 16 bases between. The V gene's germline CDR1 is LNHDA and CDR2 SQIVND (reference sequence). The CDR3 contains 16 residues.

This clonotype was observed at least ten times. The chain joins TRBV12-3 or TRBV12-4 to TRBJ1-4; 7 bases are shared with TRBD1. CDR3 size: 14 residues. V was pared by 5 bases and J by 5 bases, with 5 bases of the junction left unmatched. The CDR3 DNA follows: TGTGCCAGCAGTCTCGGACAGGTGAATGAAAAACTGTTTTTT. Amino acid sequence: CASSLGQVNEKLFF.

The chain uses TRBV7-2 and TRBJ2-5; D could derive from TRBD1 or TRBD2 (7 bases each). Trimming took 5 bases from V and 4 from J, leaving 14 bases between them. This CDR3 comprises 14 residues. Germline V CDR1 and CDR2: SGHTA, FQGNSA. The CDR3 DNA follows: TGTGCCAGCAGCGCGACAGGGAGGGGAGAGACCCAGTACTTC. Amino acid sequence: CASSATGRGETQYF.

The rearrangement joins TRBV19 to TRBJ1-4; 7 bases fit TRBD1. V lost 5 bases and J lost 5; bases outside the gene matches: 11. Germline-derived CDR1 and CDR2 are LNHDA and SQIVND (reference sequence). This CDR3 has 16 amino acids. The CDR3 DNA reads as TGTGCCAGTAGTGGGCCGGGACAGCCCATAAATGAAAAACTGTTTTTT. Its translation is CASSGPGQPINEKLFF.

The gene calls are TRBV15 and TRBJ2-7, with D maybe TRBD2 (5 bases). CDR3 length: 13 amino acids. Looked up from germline, CDR1 is LNHNV and CDR2 is YYDKDF (reference sequence). Trimming removed 1 base from V and 4 bases from J, with 8 bases in between. In DNA, the CDR3 is TGTGCCACCAGCAGAGCAAGCGGATACGAGCAGTACTTC. This translates into CATSRASGYEQYF. Together with reference TRBV15 and TRBJ2-7, the CDR3 gives the full variable domain: DAMVIQNPRYQVTQFGKPVTLSCSQTLNHNVMYWYQQKSSQAPKLLFHYYDKDFNNEADTPDNFQSRRPNTSFCFLDIRSPGLGDTAMYLCATSRASGYEQYFGPGTRLTVT.

The table lists this clonotype with a few counts. V is TRBV5-4 and J is TRBJ2-7; 11 bases match TRBD2. V trimming: 2 bases; J trimming: 5 bases; junction bases outside the gene matches: 9. The length of the CDR3 is 16 residues. Looked up from germline, CDR1 is SGHNT and CDR2 is YYREEE (reference sequence). In DNA form, the CDR3 reads TGTGCCAGCAGCTTAGGTAGCGGGAGGGCCCGGGACGAGCAGTACTTC. Protein product: CASSLGSGRARDEQYF.

This clonotype was observed a few times. This chain uses TRBV7-9 with TRBJ2-1, with D hard to call. The germline CDR1 and CDR2 sequences are SEHNR and FQNEAQ (reference sequence). This CDR3 is 15 amino acids long. V shed 3 bases and J shed 4 bases, with 13 bases lying between them. This chain's CDR3 is CASSFAGRIYNEQFF. CDR3 nucleotides: TGTGCCAGCAGCTTTGCCGGAAGAATTTACAATGAGCAGTTCTTC.

The chain links TRBV20-1 to TRBJ2-7; 10 bases are a match to TRBD2. CDR3 length: 17 amino acids. Germline trimming cut 1 base from V and 1 base from J; bases unmatched to any gene: 10. The V gene's germline CDR1 is DFQATT and CDR2 SNEGSKA (reference sequence). CDR3 amino acids: CSARGFIAGGRSYEQYF. For the CDR3, the DNA is TGCAGTGCTAGAGGCTTTATAGCGGGAGGCCGATCCTACGAGCAGTACTTC.

This clonotype showed up just a few times. The gene calls are TRBV28 and TRBJ1-2; 10 bases fit TRBD1. The germline gives CDR1 MDHEN, CDR2 SYDVKM. V was pared by 7 bases and J by 4 bases, with 12 bases of the junction left unmatched. The CDR3 consists of 16 residues. The CDR3 nucleotides are TGTGCCAGCACCCTTTGGACAGGGGGAAAAGGCTATGGCTACACCTTC. This codes for CASTLWTGGKGYGYTF.

The chain links TRBV12-3 or TRBV12-4 to TRBJ1-1; weak D call: TRBD1 (5 bases). V lost 7 bases to trimming and J lost 1 base, with 10 bases between them. The CDR3 is 13 amino acids. The CDR3 protein is CASIQGPNTEAFF. The CDR3 DNA sequence: TGTGCCAGCATCCAGGGACCGAACACTGAAGCTTTCTTT.